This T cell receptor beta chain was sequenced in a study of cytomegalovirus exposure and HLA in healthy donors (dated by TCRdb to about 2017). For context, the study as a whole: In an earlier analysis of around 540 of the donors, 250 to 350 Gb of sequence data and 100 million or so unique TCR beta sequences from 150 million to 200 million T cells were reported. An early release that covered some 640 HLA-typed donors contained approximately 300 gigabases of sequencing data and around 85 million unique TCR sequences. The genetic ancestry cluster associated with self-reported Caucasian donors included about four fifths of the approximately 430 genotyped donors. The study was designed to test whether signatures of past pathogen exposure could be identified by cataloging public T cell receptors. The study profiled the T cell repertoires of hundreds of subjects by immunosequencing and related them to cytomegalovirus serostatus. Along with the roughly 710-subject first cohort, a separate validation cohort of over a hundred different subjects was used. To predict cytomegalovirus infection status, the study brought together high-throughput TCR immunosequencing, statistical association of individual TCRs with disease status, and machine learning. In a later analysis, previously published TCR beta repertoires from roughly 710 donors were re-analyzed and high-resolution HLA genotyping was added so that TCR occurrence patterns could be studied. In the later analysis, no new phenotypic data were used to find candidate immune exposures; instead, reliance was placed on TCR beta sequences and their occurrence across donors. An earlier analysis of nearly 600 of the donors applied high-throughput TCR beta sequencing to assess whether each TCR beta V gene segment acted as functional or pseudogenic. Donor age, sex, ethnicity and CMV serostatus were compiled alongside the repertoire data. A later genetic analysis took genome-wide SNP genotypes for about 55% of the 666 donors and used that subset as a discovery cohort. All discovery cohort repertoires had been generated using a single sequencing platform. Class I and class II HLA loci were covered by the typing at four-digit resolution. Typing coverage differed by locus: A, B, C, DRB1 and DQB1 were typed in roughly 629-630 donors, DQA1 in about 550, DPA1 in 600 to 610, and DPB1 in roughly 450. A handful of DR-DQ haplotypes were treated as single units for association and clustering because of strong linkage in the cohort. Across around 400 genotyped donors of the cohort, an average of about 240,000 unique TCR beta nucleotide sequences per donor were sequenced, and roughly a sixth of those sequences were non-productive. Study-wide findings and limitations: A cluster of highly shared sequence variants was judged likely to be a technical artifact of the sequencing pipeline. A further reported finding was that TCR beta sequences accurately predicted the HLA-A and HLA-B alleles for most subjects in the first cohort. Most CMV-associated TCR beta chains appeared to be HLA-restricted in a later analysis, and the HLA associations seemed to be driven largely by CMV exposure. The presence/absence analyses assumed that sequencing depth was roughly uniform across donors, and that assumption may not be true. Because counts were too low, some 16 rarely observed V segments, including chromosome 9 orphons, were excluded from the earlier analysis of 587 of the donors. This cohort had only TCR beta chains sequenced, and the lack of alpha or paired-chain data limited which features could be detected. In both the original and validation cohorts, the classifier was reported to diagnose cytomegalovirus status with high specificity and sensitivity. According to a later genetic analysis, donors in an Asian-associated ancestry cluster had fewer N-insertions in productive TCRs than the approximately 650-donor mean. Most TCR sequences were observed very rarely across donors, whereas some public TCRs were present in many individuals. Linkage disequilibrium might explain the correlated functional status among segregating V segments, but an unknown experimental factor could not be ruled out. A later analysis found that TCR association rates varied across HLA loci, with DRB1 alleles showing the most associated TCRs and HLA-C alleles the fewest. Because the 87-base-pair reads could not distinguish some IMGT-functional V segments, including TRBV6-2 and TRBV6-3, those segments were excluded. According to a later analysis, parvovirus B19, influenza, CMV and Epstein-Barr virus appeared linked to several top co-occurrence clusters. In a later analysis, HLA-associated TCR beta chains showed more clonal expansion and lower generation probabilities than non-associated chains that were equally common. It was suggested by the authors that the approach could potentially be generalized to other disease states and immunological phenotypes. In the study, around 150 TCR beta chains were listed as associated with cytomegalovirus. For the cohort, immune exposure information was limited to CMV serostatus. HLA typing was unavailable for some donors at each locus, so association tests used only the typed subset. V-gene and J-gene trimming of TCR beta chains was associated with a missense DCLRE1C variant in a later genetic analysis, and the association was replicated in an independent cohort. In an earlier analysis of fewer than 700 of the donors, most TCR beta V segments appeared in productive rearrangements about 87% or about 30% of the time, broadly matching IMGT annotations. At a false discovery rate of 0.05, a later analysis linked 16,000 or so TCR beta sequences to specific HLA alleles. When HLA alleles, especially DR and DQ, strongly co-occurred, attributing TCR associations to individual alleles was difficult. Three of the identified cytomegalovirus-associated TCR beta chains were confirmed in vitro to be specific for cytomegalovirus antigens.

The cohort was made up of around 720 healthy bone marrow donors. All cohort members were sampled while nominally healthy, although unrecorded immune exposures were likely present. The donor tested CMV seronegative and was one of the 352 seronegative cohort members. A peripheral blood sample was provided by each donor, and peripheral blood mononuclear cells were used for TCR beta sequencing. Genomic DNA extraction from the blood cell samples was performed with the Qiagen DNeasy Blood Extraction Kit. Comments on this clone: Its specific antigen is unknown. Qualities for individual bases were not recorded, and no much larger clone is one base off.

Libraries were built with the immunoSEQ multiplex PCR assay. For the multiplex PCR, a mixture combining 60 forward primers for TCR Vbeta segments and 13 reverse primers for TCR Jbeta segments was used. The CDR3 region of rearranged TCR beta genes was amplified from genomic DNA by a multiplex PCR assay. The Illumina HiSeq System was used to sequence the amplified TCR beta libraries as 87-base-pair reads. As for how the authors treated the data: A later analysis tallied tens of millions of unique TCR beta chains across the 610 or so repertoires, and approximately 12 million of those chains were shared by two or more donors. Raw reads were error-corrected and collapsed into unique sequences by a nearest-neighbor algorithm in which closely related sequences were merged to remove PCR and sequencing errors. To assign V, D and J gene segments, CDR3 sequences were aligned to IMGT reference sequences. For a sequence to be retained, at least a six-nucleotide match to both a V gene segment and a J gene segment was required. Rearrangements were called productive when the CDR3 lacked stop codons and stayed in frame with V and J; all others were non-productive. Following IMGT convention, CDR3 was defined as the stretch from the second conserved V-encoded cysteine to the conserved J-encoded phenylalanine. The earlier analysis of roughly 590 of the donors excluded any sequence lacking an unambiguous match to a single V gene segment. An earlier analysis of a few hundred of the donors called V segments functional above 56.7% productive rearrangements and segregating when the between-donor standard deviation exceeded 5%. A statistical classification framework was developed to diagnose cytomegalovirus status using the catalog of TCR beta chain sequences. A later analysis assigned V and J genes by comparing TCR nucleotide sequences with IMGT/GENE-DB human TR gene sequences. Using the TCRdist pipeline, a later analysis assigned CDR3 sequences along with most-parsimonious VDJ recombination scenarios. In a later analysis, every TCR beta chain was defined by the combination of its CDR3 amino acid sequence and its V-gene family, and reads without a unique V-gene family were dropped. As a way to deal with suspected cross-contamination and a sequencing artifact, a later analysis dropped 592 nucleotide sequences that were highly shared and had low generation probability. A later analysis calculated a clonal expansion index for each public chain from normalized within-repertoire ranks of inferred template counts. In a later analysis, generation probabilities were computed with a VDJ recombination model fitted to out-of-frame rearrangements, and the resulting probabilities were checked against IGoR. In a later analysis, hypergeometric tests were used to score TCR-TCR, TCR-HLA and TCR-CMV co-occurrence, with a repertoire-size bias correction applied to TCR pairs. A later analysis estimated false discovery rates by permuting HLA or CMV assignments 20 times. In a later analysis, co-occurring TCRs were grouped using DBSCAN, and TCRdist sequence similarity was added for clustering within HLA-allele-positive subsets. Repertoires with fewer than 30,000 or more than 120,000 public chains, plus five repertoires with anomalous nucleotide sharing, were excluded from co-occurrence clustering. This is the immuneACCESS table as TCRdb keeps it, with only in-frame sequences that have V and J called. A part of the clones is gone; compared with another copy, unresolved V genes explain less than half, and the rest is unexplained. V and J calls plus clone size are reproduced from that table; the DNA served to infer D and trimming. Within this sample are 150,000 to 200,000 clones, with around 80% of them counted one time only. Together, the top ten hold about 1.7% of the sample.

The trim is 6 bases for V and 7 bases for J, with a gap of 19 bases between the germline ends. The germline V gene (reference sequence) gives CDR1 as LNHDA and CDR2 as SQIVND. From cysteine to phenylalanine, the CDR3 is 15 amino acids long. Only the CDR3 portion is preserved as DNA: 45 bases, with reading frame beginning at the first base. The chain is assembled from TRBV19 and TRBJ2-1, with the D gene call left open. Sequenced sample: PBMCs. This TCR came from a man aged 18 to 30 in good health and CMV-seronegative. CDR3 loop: CASRVSSSENNEQFF. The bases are TGTGCCAGTAGAGTAAGTAGTTCCGAGAATAATGAGCAGTTCTTC.